This TCR beta chain was identified during a study of cytomegalovirus exposure and HLA in healthy donors. 60 Vbeta and 13 Jbeta primers were used in PCR. Data came from immunoSEQ multiplex PCR; TCRdb stores just in-frame clones and leaves some out. The repertoire holds 54,000 or so clones, around three fifths seen once, with about 11% in the top ten. Germline V gives CDR1 SGHAT, CDR2 FQDESV (reference sequence). V lost 5 bases to trimming and J lost 4 bases, with 8 bases between them. The length of the CDR3 is 12 residues. The origin of this receptor is a human donor in good health. The rearrangement links TRBV11-1 to TRBJ2-5; TRBD1 might be the D (6 bases). Sequences were obtained from PBMCs. CDR3: CASSPRGETQYF. The CDR3 DNA is TGTGCCAGCAGCCCCAGGGGAGAGACCCAGTACTTC.